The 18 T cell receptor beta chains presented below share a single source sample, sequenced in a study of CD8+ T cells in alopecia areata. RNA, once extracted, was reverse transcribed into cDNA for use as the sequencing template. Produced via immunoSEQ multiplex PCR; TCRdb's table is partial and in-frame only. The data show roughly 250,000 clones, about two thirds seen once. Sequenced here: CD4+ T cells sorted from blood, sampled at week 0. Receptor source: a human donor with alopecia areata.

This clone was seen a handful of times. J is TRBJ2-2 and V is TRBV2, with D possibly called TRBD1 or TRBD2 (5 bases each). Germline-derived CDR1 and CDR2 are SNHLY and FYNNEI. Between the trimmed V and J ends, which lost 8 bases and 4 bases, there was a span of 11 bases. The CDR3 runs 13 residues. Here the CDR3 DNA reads TGTGCCAGCGGGGGAAGGGGCACCGGGGAGCTGTTTTTT. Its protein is CASGGRGTGELFF.

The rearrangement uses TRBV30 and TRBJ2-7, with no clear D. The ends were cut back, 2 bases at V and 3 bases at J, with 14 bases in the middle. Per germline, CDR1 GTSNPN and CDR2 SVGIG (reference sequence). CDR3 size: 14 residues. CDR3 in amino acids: CAWSSMGRNYEQYF. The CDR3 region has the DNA TGTGCCTGGAGTTCGATGGGCAGGAACTACGAGCAGTACTTC.

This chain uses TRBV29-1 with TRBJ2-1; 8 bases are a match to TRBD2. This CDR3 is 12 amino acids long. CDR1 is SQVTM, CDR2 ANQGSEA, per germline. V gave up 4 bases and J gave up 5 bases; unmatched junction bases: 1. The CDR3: CSVAGLDNEQFF. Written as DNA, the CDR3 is TGCAGCGTTGCGGGACTAGACAATGAGCAGTTCTTC.

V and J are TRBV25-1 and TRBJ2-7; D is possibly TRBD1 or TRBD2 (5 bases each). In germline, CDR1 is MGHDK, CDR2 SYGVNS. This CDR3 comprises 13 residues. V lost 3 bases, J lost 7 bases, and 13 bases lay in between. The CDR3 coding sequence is TGTGCCAGCAGTGAGGGACCGTCGGGGGAGCAGTACTTC. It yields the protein CASSEGPSGEQYF.

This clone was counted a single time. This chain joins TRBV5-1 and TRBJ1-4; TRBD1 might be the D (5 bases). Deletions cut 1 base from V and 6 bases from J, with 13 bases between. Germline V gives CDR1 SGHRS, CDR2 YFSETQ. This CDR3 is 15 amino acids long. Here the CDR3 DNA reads TGCGCCAGCAGCTTGACTGAGGGGTGGTATGAAAAACTGTTTTTT. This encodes CASSLTEGWYEKLFF.

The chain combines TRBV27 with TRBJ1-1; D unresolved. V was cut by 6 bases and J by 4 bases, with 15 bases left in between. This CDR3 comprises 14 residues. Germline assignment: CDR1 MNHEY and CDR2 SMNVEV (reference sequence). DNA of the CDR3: TGTGCCAGCAGCCCCACCAGGTTGGTCACTGAAGCTTTCTTT. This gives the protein CASSPTRLVTEAFF.

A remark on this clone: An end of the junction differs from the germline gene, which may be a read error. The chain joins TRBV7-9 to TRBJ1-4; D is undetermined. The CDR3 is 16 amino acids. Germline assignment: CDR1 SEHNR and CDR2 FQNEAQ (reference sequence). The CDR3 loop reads CASSQETFTTNEKLFF. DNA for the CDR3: TGCGCCAGCAGCCAAGAGACATTCACAACTAATGAAAAACTGTTTTTT.

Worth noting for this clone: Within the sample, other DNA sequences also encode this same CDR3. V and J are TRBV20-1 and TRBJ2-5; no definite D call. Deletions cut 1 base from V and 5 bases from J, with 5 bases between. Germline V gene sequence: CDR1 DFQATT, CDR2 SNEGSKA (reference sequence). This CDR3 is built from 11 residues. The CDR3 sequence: CSARVVETQYF. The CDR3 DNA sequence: TGCAGTGCTAGAGTAGTGGAGACCCAGTACTTC.

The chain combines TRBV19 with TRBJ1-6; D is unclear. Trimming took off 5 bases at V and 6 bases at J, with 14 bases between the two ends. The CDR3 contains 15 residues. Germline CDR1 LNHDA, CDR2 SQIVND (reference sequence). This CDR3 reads CASSPTDGFNSPLHF. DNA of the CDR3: TGTGCCAGTAGTCCGACGGACGGATTTAATTCACCCCTCCACTTT.

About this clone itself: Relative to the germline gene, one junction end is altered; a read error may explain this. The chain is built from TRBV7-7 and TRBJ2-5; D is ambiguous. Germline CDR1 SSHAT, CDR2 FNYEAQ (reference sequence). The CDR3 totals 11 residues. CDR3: CASSPGETQYF. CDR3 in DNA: TGTGCTAGCAGCCCGGGAGAGACCCAGTACTTC.

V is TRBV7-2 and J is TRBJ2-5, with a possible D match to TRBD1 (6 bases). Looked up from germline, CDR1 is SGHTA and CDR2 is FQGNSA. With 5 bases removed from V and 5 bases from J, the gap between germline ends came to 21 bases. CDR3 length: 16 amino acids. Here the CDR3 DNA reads TGTGCCAGCAGCCCACCCCTCCGGACAGCCAAGGAGACCCAGTACTTC. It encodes CASSPPLRTAKETQYF.

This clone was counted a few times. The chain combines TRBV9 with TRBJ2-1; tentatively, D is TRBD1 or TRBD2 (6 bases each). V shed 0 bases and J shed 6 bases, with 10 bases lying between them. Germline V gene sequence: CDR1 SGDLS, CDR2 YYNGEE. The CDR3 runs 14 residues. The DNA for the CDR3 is TGTGCCAGCAGCGTAGTGGGGGGCCCCAATGAGCAGTTCTTC. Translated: CASSVVGGPNEQFF.

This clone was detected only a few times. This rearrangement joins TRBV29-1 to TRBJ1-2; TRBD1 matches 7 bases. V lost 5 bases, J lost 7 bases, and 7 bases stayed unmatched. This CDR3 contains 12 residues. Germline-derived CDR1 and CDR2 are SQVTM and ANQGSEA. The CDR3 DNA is TGCAGCGTTTCCACAGGGGTTGGTGGCTACACCTTC. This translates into CSVSTGVGGYTF.

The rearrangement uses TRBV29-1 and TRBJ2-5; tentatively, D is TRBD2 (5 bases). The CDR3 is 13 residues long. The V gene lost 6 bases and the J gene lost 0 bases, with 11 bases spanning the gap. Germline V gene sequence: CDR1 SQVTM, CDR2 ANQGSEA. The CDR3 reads CSVVTKHQETQYF. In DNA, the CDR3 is TGCAGCGTGGTGACTAAACACCAAGAGACCCAGTACTTC.

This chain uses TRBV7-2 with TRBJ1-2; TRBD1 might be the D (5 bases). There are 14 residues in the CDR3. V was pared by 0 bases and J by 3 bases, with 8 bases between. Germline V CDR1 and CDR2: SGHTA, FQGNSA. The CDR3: CASSLAGTDYGYTF. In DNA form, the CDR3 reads TGTGCCAGCAGCTTAGCCGGGACTGACTATGGCTACACCTTC.

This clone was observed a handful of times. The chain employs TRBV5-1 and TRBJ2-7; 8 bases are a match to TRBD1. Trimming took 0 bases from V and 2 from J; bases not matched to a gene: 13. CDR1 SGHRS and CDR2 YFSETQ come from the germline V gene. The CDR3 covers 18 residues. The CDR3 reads CASSLASDRGLTPYEQYF. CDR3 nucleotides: TGCGCCAGCAGCTTGGCCTCCGACAGGGGCCTAACCCCCTACGAGCAGTACTTC.

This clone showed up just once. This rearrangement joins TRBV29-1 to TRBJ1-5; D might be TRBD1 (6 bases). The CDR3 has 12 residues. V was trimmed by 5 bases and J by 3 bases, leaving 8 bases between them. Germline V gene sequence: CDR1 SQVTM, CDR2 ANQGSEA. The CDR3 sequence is CSVSGVNQPQHF. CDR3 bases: TGCAGCGTTTCAGGGGTCAATCAGCCCCAGCATTTT.

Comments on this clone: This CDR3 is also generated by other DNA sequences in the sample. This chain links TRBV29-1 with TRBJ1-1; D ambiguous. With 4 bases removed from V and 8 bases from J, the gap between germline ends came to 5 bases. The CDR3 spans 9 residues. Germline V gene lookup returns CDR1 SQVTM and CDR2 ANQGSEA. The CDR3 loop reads CSVGTEAFF. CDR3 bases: TGCAGCGTTGGCACCGAAGCTTTCTTT.